The rows below give T cell receptor beta chains drawn from one sample of a study of shared clonotypes between healthy human individuals. The table came from immunoSEQ multiplex PCR; TCRdb's copy has only in-frame clones and leaves some out. The profile shows some 2 million clones, roughly 94% of them singletons. The sample was naive CD4+ T cells sorted from blood. These receptor sequences come from a man aged 18-30 years in good health. Both conserved end residues are trimmed from each CDR3.

TRBV14	TRBJ1-5	ASSQGQGQPQH
TRBV15	TRBJ2-7	ATSKGQGNSLDEQY
TRBV6-6	TRBJ1-1	ASSPPGGPEAF
TRBV5-1	TRBJ2-3	ASSPGLAGGQTQY
TRBV5-1	TRBJ2-5	ASSGGQVRQETQY
TRBV6-1	TRBJ1-5	ASSDGVGNQPQH
TRBV5-1	TRBJ2-3	ASSLGSSGSTDTQY
TRBV6-1	TRBJ2-1	AGGGTGYNEQF
TRBV7-2	TRBJ2-1	ASSFATSGKF
TRBV4-1	TRBJ2-7	ASSQAPSGSYEQY
TRBV25-1	TRBJ2-5	ASYQETQY
TRBV7-9	TRBJ2-6	ASSFVGTGGPRANVLT